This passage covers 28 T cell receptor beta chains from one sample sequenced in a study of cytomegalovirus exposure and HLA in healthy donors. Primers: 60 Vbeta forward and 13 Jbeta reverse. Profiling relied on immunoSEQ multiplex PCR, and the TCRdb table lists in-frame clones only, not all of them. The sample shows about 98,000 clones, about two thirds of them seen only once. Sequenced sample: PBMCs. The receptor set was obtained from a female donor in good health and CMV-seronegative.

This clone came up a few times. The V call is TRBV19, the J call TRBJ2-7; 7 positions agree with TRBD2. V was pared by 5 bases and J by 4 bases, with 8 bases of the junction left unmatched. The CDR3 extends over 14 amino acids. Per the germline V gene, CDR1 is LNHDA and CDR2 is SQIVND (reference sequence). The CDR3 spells CASSVAWGGYEQYF. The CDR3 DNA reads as TGTGCCAGTAGTGTGGCGTGGGGGGGTTACGAGCAGTACTTC. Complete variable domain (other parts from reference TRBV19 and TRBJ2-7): DGGITQSPKYLFRKEGQNVTLSCEQNLNHDAMYWYRQDPGQGLRLIYYSQIVNDFQKGDIAEGYSVSREKKESFPLTVTSAQKNPTAFYLCASSVAWGGYEQYFGPGTRLTVT.

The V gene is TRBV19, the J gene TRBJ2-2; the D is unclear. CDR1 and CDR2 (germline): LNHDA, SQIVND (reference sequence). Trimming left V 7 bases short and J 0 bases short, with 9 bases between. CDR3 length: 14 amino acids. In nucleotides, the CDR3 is TGTGCCAGTACCCGGGTCGCGAACACCGGGGAGCTGTTTTTT. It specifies CASTRVANTGELFF. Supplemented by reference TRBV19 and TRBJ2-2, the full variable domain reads DGGITQSPKYLFRKEGQNVTLSCEQNLNHDAMYWYRQDPGQGLRLIYYSQIVNDFQKGDIAEGYSVSREKKESFPLTVTSAQKNPTAFYLCASTRVANTGELFFGEGSRLTVL.

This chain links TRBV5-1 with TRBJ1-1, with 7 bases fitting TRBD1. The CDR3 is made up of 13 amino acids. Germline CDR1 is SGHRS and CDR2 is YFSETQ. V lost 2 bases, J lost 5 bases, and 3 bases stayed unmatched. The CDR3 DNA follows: TGCGCCAGCAGCTTTACAGGGGAAACTGAAGCTTTCTTT. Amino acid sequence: CASSFTGETEAFF. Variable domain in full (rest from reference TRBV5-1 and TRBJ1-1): KAGVTQTPRYLIKTRGQQVTLSCSPISGHRSVSWYQQTPGQGLQFLFEYFSETQRNKGNFPGRFSGRQFSNSRSEMNVSTLELGDSALYLCASSFTGETEAFFGQGTRLTVV.

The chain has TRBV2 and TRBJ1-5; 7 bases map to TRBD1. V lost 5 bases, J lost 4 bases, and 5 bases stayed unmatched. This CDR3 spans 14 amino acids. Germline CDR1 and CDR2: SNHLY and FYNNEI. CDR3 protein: CASSQTGQNQPQHF. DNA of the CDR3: TGTGCCAGCAGTCAGACAGGGCAGAATCAGCCCCAGCATTTT.

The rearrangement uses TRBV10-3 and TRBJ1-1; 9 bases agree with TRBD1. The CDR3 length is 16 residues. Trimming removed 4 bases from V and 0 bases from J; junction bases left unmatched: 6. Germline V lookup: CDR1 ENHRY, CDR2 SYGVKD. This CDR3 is CAISGPGTGLNTEAFF. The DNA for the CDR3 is TGTGCCATCAGTGGTCCCGGGACAGGGCTGAACACTGAAGCTTTCTTT.

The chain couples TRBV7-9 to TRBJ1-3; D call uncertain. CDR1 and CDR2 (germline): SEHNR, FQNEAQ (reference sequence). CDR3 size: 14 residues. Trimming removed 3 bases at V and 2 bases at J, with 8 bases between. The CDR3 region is CASSLLFPGNTIYF. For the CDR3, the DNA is TGTGCCAGCAGCTTGTTATTTCCTGGAAACACCATATATTTT. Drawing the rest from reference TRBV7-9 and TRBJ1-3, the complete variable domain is DTGVSQNPRHKITKRGQNVTFRCDPISEHNRLYWYRQTLGQGPEFLTYFQNEAQLEKSRLLSDRFSAERPKGSFSTLEIQRTEQGDSAMYLCASSLLFPGNTIYFGEGSWLTVV.

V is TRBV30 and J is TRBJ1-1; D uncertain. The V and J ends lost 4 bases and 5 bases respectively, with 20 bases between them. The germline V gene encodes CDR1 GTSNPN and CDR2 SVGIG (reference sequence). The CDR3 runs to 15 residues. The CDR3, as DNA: TGTGCCTGGACTCCCGCAGGCCGACTAGCGACTGAAGCTTTCTTT. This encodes CAWTPAGRLATEAFF. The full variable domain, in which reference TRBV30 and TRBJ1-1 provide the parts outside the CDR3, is SQTIHQWPATLVQPVGSPLSLECTVEGTSNPNLYWYRQAAGRGLQLLFYSVGIGQISSEVPQNLSASRPQDRQFILSSKKLLLSDSGFYLCAWTPAGRLATEAFFGQGTRLTVV.

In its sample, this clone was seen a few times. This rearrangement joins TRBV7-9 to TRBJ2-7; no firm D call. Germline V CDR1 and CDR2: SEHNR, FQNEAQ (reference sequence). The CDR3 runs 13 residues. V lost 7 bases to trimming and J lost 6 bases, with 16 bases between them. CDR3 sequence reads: CASTLSLPSEQYF. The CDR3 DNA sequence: TGTGCCAGCACCCTAAGCCTCCCCTCCGAGCAGTACTTC.

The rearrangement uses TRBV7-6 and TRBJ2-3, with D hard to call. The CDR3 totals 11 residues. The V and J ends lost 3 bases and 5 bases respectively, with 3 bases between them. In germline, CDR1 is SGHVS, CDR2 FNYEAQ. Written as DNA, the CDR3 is TGTGCCAGCAGCTTTAAAGATACGCAGTATTTT. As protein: CASSFKDTQYF.

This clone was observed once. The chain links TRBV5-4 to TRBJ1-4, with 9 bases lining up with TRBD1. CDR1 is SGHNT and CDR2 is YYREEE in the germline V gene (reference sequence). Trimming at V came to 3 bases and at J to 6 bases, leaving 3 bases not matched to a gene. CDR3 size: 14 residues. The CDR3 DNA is TGTGCCAGCAGCTCGACAGGGGGGGATGAAAAACTGTTTTTT. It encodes CASSSTGGDEKLFF.

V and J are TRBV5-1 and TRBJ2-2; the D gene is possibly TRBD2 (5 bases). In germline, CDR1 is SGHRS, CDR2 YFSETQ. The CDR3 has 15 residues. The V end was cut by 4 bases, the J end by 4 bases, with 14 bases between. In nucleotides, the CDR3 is TGCGCCAGCAGCGCACCTAGTGGAGGCACCGGGGAGCTGTTTTTT. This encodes CASSAPSGGTGELFF.

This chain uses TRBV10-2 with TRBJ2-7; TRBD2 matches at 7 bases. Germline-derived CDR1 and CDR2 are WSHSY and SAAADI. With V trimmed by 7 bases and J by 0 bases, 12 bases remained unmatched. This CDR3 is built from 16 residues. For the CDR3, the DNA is TGCGCCAGCACCCCGGGGCTAGCGGTGGGCTCCTACGAGCAGTACTTC. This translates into CASTPGLAVGSYEQYF.

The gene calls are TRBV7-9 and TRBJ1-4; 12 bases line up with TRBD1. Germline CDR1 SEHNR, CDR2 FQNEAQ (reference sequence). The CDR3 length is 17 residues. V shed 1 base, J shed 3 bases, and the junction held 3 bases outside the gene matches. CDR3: CASSLVGQGAANEKLFF. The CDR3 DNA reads TGTGCCAGCAGCTTAGTGGGACAGGGGGCGGCTAATGAAAAACTGTTTTTT.

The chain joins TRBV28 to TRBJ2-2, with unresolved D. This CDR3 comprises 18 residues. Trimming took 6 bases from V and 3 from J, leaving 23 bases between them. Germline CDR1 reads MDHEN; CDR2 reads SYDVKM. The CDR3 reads CASSSLEQITFYTGELFF. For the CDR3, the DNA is TGTGCCAGCAGCTCTCTCGAACAAATTACCTTTTACACCGGGGAGCTGTTTTTT.

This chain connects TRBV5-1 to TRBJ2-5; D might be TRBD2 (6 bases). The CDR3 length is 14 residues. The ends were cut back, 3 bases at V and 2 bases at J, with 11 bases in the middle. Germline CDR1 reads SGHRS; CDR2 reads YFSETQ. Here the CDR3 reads CASSSAGKQETQYF. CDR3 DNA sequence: TGCGCCAGCAGCTCCGCGGGAAAGCAAGAGACCCAGTACTTC.

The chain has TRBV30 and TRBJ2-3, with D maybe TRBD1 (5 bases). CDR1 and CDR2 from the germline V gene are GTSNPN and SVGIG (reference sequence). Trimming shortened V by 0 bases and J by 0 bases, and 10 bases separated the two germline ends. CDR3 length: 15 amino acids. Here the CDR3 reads CAWSVGRVSTDTQYF. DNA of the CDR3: TGTGCCTGGAGTGTTGGCAGGGTAAGCACAGATACGCAGTATTTT. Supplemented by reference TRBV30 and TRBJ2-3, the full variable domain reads SQTIHQWPATLVQPVGSPLSLECTVEGTSNPNLYWYRQAAGRGLQLLFYSVGIGQISSEVPQNLSASRPQDRQFILSSKKLLLSDSGFYLCAWSVGRVSTDTQYFGPGTRLTVL.

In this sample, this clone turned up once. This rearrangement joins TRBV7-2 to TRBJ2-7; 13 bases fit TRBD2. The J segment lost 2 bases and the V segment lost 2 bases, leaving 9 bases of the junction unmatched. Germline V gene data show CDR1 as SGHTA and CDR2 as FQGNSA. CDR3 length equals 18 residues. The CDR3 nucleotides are TGTGCCAGCAGCTTACTAGGAGGACTAGCGGGAGTCCCCTACGAGCAGTACTTC. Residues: CASSLLGGLAGVPYEQYF.

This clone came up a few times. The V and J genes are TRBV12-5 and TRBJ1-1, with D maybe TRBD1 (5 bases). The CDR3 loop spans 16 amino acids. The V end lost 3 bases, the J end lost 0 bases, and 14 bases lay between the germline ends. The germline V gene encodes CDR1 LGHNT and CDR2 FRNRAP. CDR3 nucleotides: TGTGCTAGTGGTTTTTGGCACGGGGGAATGAACACTGAAGCTTTCTTT. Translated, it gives CASGFWHGGMNTEAFF.

The CDR3 DNA is TGTGCCAGCAGCGCTGCGACAGGGGGCTATAACACTGAAGCTTTCTTT. It is translated as CASSAATGGYNTEAFF. This chain links TRBV9 with TRBJ1-1; 10 nucleotides agree with TRBD1. Germline V gives CDR1 SGDLS, CDR2 YYNGEE. The junction had 7 bases not matched to a gene; V was cut back by 3 bases and J by 2 bases. The CDR3 is made up of 16 amino acids.

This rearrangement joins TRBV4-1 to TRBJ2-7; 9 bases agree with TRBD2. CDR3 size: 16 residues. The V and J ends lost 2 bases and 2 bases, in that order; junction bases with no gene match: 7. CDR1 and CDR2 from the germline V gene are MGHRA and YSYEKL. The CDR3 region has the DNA TGCGCCAGCAGCCAATATCTAGCGGGATCTACCTACGAGCAGTACTTC. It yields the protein CASSQYLAGSTYEQYF.

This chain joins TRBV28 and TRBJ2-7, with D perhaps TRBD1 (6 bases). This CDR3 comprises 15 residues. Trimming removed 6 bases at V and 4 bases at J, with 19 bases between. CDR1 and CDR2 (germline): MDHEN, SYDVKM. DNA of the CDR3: TGTGCCAGCAGGGCAGGACAGTCCCTCATTTACGAGCAGTACTTC. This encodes CASRAGQSLIYEQYF.

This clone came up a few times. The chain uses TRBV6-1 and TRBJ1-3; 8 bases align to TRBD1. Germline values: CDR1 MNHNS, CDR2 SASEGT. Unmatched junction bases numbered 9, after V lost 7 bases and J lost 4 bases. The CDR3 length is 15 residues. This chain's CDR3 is CASIPQGAGGNTIYF. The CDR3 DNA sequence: TGTGCCAGCATCCCTCAGGGGGCAGGAGGAAACACCATATATTTT.

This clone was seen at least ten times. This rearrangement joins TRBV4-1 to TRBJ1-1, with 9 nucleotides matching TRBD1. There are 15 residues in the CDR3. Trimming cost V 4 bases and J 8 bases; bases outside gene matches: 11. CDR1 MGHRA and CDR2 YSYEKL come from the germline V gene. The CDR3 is CASSRWGQGVREAFF. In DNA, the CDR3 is TGCGCCAGCAGCCGCTGGGGACAGGGCGTCAGGGAAGCTTTCTTT.

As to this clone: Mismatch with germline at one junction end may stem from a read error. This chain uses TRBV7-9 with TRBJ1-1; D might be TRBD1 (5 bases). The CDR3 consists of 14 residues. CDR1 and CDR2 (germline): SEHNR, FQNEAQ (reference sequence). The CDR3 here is CSSSLRQGPPEAFF. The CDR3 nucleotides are TGTTCCAGCAGCTTACGCCAGGGCCCCCCTGAAGCTTTCTTT. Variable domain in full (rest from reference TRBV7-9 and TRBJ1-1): DTGVSQNPRHKITKRGQNVTFRCDPISEHNRLYWYRQTLGQGPEFLTYFQNEAQLEKSRLLSDRFSAERPKGSFSTLEIQRTEQGDSAMYLCSSSLRQGPPEAFFGQGTRLTVV.

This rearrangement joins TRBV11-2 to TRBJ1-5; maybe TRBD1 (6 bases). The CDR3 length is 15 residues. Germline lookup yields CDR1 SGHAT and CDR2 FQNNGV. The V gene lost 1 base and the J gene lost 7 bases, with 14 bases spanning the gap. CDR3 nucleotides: TGTGCCAGCAGCTTAGGGGGGGGGCGCGGGCAGCCCCAGCATTTT. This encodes CASSLGGGRGQPQHF. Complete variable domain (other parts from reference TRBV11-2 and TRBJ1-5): EAGVAQSPRYKIIEKRQSVAFWCNPISGHATLYWYQQILGQGPKLLIQFQNNGVVDDSQLPKDRFSAERLKGVDSTLKIQPAKLEDSAVYLCASSLGGGRGQPQHFGDGTRLSIL.

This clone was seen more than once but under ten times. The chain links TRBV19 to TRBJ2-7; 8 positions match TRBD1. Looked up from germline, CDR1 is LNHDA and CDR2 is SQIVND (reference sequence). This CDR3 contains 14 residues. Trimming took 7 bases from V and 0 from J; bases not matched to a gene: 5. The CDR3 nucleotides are TGTGCCAGTACCTACAGGGGGGACTCCTACGAGCAGTACTTC. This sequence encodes CASTYRGDSYEQYF.

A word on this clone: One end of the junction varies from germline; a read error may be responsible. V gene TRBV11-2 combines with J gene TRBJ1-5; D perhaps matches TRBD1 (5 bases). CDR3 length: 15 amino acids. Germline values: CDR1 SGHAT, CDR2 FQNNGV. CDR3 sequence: CASSVDGGGKQPQHF. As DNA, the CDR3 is TGTGCCAGCAGCGTAGATGGGGGGGGGAAACAGCCCCAGCATTTT. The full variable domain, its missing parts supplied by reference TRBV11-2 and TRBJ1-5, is EAGVAQSPRYKIIEKRQSVAFWCNPISGHATLYWYQQILGQGPKLLIQFQNNGVVDDSQLPKDRFSAERLKGVDSTLKIQPAKLEDSAVYLCASSVDGGGKQPQHFGDGTRLSIL.

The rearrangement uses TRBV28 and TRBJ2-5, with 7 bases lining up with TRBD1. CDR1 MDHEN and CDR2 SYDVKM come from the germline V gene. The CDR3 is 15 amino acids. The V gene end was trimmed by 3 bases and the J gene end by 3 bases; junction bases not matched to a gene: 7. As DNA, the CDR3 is TGTGCCAGCAGTTTTCTAACAGGGGCAAAAGAGACCCAGTACTTC. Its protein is CASSFLTGAKETQYF. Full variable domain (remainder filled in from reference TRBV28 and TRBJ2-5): DVKVTQSSRYLVKRTGEKVFLECVQDMDHENMFWYRQDPGLGLRLIYFSYDVKMKEKGDIPEGYSVSREKKERFSLILESASTNQTSMYLCASSFLTGAKETQYFGPGTRLLVL.